These T cell receptor beta chains were read from a single sample in a study of T cells after posttransplantation cyclophosphamide. Sequencing was performed with immunoSEQ multiplex PCR; in TCRdb, only in-frame clones are kept and a portion is missing. Among tens of thousands of clones, around four fifths were seen once, and the ten largest hold approximately 8.7%. The material was CD4+ T cells sorted from blood, obtained just over 1,900 days after a stem cell transplant with posttransplant cyclophosphamide. All receptors derive from a female patient aged 40-49 years who received an allogeneic stem cell transplant from a related donor, was CMV-positive, and had no GVHD. These T cells may partly come from the graft donor. CDR3s include the opening cysteine and the closing phenylalanine or tryptophan. D genes are given only for firm matches. Expanded clones get a size class; other rows say once, few or many, or leave the size out.

j_call clone_size v_call d_call cdr3_nt cdr3_aa
TRBJ2-3 few TRBV9 TRBD2 TGTGCCAGCAGCGCCCCTAGCGGGAGATACACAGATACGCAGTATTTT CASSAPSGRYTDTQYF
TRBJ1-1 - TRBV13 - TGTGCCAGCAGCAGACAGAAGAACACTGAAGCTTTCTTT CASSRQKNTEAFF
TRBJ2-3 - TRBV6-6 - TGTGCCAGCAGTTACTCGGGAGAGCGAACAGATACGCAGTATTTT CASSYSGERTDTQYF
TRBJ1-3 - TRBV29-1 - TGCAGCTTTACAACGGGCGGGAAGGGAAACACCATATATTTT CSFTTGGKGNTIYF
TRBJ1-1 - TRBV29-1 - TGCAGCGTCGACCTTAGGGGCCCGAACACTGAAGCTTTCTTT CSVDLRGPNTEAFF
TRBJ1-1 - TRBV29-1 TRBD1 TGCAGCGTTCGTGGGGGACAGGGTCGCACTGAAGCTTTCTTT CSVRGGQGRTEAFF
TRBJ2-2 - TRBV5-1 TRBD1 TGCGCCAGCACTAGGGACAGACAAAACACCGGGGAGCTGTTTTTT CASTRDRQNTGELFF
TRBJ2-1 - TRBV4-2 - TGTGCCAGCAGCCAAGTTCGGGACTACAATGAGCAGTTCTTC CASSQVRDYNEQFF
TRBJ2-1 - TRBV19 TRBD1 TGTGCCAGTAGCTCACAGGGGGCGAGTAATGAGCAGTTCTTC CASSSQGASNEQFF
TRBJ1-5 - TRBV28 - TGTGCCAGCAGAAAACAGGGAATTAATAGCAATCAGCCCCAGCATTTT CASRKQGINSNQPQHF
TRBJ2-7 - TRBV6-5 TRBD2 TGTGCCAGCAGTTACGCGGGGGGGCAATCCTACGAGCAGTACTTC CASSYAGGQSYEQYF
TRBJ2-1 - TRBV9 - TGTGCCAGCAGCGTTTCCCCCTCGGGACTCCAAGGAGGGCAGTTCTTC CASSVSPSGLQGGQFF
TRBJ2-7 - TRBV15 TRBD1 TGTGCCACCAGCGGGGGTCTAAATGGACAGGGCAACTACGAGCAGTACTTC CATSGGLNGQGNYEQYF